This T cell receptor beta chain was identified during a study of cytomegalovirus exposure and HLA in healthy donors (dated 2017 in TCRdb). In the study overall: According to an earlier analysis of 550 to 750 of the donors, about 179 million T cells yielded 90 million to 130 million unique TCR beta sequences and about 280 Gb of sequence data. Donor age, sex, ethnicity and CMV serostatus were compiled together with the repertoire data. In addition to the first cohort of hundreds of subjects, a separate validation cohort of around 110 different subjects was used. The T cell repertoires of about 700 subjects were profiled by immunosequencing and related to cytomegalovirus serostatus. Among the roughly 410 genotyped donors, roughly 80% belonged to the genetic ancestry cluster associated with self-reported Caucasian donors. A later genetic analysis took genome-wide SNP genotypes for about 65% of the 666 donors and used that subset as a discovery cohort. Both class I and class II loci were covered by HLA typing, at four-digit resolution. Among over 350 genotyped donors of the cohort, an average of 235,054 unique TCR beta nucleotide sequences were sequenced per donor, around 20% of them non-productive. In a later analysis, previously published TCR beta repertoires from several hundred donors were re-analyzed and high-resolution HLA genotyping was added so that TCR occurrence patterns could be studied. The study aimed to test whether signatures of past pathogen exposure could be identified by cataloging public T cell receptors. The study combined high-throughput TCR immunosequencing, statistical association of individual TCRs with disease status, and machine learning to predict cytomegalovirus infection status. All discovery cohort repertoires had been generated using a single sequencing platform. Roughly 290 gigabases of sequencing data and 70 million to 95 million unique TCR sequences made up an early release that covered about 640 HLA-typed donors. The later analysis used no new phenotypic data to find candidate immune exposures, relying instead on TCR beta sequences and their occurrence across donors. An earlier analysis of around 640 of the donors used high-throughput TCR beta sequencing to judge whether each TCR beta V gene segment behaved as functional or pseudogenic. The number of typed donors differed by locus: about 629-640 for A, B, C, DRB1 and DQB1; 500 to 550 for DQA1; approximately 600 for DPA1; and about 450 for DPB1. Four to six DR-DQ haplotypes were handled as single units for association and clustering, since linkage in the cohort was strong. On the study overall, not on this receptor specifically: HLA typing was unavailable for some donors at each locus, so association tests used only the typed subset. According to a later genetic analysis, donors in an Asian-associated ancestry cluster had fewer N-insertions in productive TCRs than the approximately 630-donor mean. The 87-base-pair reads could not distinguish some IMGT-functional V segments, including TRBV6-2 and TRBV6-3, so those segments were excluded. Sequencing depth was assumed to be roughly uniform across donors in the presence/absence analyses, though that assumption may not hold. At a false discovery rate of 0.05, a later analysis linked under 20,000 TCR beta sequences to specific HLA alleles. Linkage disequilibrium might explain the correlated functional status among segregating V segments, but an unknown experimental factor could not be ruled out. When HLA alleles, especially DR and DQ, strongly co-occurred, attributing TCR associations to individual alleles was difficult. Several of the top co-occurrence clusters appeared to be linked to parvovirus B19, influenza, CMV and Epstein-Barr virus, according to a later analysis. In vitro tests confirmed that a few of the cytomegalovirus-associated TCR beta chains recognize cytomegalovirus antigens. The cohort was sequenced for TCR beta chains only, and without alpha or paired-chain data the features that could be detected were limited. In a later analysis, HLA-associated TCR beta chains showed more clonal expansion and lower generation probabilities than non-associated chains that were equally common. According to a later analysis, TCR association rates differed among HLA loci, with DRB1 alleles showing the most associated TCRs and HLA-C alleles showing the fewest. In a later genetic analysis, a missense DCLRE1C variant was associated with V-gene and J-gene trimming of TCR beta chains, and the association was replicated in an independent cohort. A further reported finding was that TCR beta sequences accurately predicted the HLA-A and HLA-B alleles for most subjects in the first cohort. According to a later analysis, most CMV-associated TCR beta chains appeared to be HLA-restricted, and the HLA associations seemed to be driven largely by CMV exposure. An earlier analysis of 587 of the donors showed that most TCR beta V segments appeared in productive rearrangements either about 87% or about 30% of the time, which broadly matched IMGT annotations. The classifier was reported to diagnose cytomegalovirus status with high specificity and sensitivity in both the original cohort and the validation cohort. Because counts were too low, seventeen rarely observed V segments, including chromosome 9 orphons, were left out of the earlier analysis of about 620 of the donors. CMV serostatus was the only immune exposure information available for the cohort. The study listed 164 TCR beta chains as associated with cytomegalovirus. The authors suggested that the approach could potentially be generalized to other disease states and immunological phenotypes. The sequencing pipeline was judged likely to have produced a cluster of highly shared sequence variants as a technical artifact. Most TCR sequences were observed very rarely across donors, whereas some public TCRs were present in many individuals.

Via the germline V gene, CDR1 is SGHTA and CDR2 FQGNSA. Germline trimming amounts to 6 bases on V and 8 bases on J, with 6 as the count of junction bases outside the gene matches. Its CDR3 holds 14 amino acids, cysteine through phenylalanine. Left in the record is the CDR3 DNA by itself, 42 bases read in frame from the first base. This clone was seen a single time. It has no known antigen specificity. Within one base of it there is no much larger clone, and no base qualities were kept. Library creation used the immunoSEQ multiplex PCR assay. A mixture of 60 forward primers for TCR Vbeta segments and 13 reverse primers for TCR Jbeta segments was used in the multiplex PCR. Amplification of the CDR3 region of rearranged TCR beta genes was performed with a multiplex PCR assay on genomic DNA. The Illumina HiSeq System was used to sequence the amplified TCR beta libraries as 87-base-pair reads. The authors processed their data as follows. A later analysis tallied 75 million to 85 million unique TCR beta chains across the 700 or so repertoires, and approximately 9.9 million of those chains were shared by two or more donors. Raw reads were error-corrected and collapsed into unique sequences by a nearest-neighbor algorithm in which closely related sequences were merged to remove PCR and sequencing errors. Alignment of CDR3 sequences to IMGT reference sequences was used to assign V, D and J gene segments. For a sequence to be retained, a match of at least six nucleotides was required to both a V gene segment and a J gene segment. A rearrangement was called productive if the CDR3 had no stop codons and remained in frame with V and J, and every other rearrangement was called non-productive. CDR3 was defined by IMGT convention, running from the second conserved V-encoded cysteine to the conserved J-encoded phenylalanine. Sequences without an unambiguous match to a single V gene segment were excluded from the earlier analysis of about 600 of the donors. In an earlier analysis of some 590 of the donors, V segments were called functional above 56.7% productive rearrangements and were called segregating when the between-donor standard deviation exceeded 5%. A statistical classification framework was developed to diagnose cytomegalovirus status using the catalog of TCR beta chain sequences. A later analysis assigned V and J genes by comparing TCR nucleotide sequences with IMGT/GENE-DB human TR gene sequences. Using the TCRdist pipeline, a later analysis assigned CDR3 sequences along with most-parsimonious VDJ recombination scenarios. In a later analysis, each TCR beta chain was defined by its CDR3 amino acid sequence together with its V-gene family, and reads without a unique V-gene family were excluded. To address suspected cross-contamination and a sequencing artifact, a later analysis removed some 620 highly shared, low-generation-probability nucleotide sequences. A later analysis calculated a clonal expansion index for each public chain from normalized within-repertoire ranks of inferred template counts. In a later analysis, generation probabilities were computed with a VDJ recombination model fitted to out-of-frame rearrangements, and the resulting probabilities were checked against IGoR. In a later analysis, TCR-TCR, TCR-HLA and TCR-CMV co-occurrence was scored with hypergeometric tests, and a repertoire-size bias correction was applied to TCR pairs. False discovery rates were estimated in a later analysis by permuting HLA or CMV assignments 20 times. In a later analysis, co-occurring TCRs were grouped using DBSCAN, and TCRdist sequence similarity was added for clustering within HLA-allele-positive subsets. Co-occurrence clustering excluded repertoires with fewer than 30,000 or more than 120,000 public chains, plus five with anomalous nucleotide sharing. TCRdb retrieved this table from immuneACCESS and kept in-frame rearrangements only. Not all clones are present; in checked studies, unresolved V genes account for under half, and no reason is known for the remainder. Clonal size and the V and J genes are those of that table, whereas D and trimming came from the DNA. A total of 80,000 or so clones appear in this sample, 74% of them only once. About 20% of the sample is held by the ten biggest clonotypes.

The cohort consisted of 600 to 750 healthy bone marrow donors. All cohort members were sampled while nominally healthy, although unrecorded immune exposures were likely present. The donor was CMV seropositive and belonged to the group of 250 to 300 seropositive cohort members. A peripheral blood sample was provided by each donor, and peripheral blood mononuclear cells were used for TCR beta sequencing. Genomic DNA was extracted from the blood cell samples with the Qiagen DNeasy Blood Extraction Kit. Input material: PBMCs. The TCR sequence derives from a man younger than 45 in good health and CMV-seropositive. The rearranged segments are TRBV7-2 and TRBJ1-4; 10 middle bases align to TRBD1. The bases read TGTGCCAGCAGTTGGACAGGGGGTAGAGAAAAACTGTTTTTT. It translates as CASSWTGGREKLFF.